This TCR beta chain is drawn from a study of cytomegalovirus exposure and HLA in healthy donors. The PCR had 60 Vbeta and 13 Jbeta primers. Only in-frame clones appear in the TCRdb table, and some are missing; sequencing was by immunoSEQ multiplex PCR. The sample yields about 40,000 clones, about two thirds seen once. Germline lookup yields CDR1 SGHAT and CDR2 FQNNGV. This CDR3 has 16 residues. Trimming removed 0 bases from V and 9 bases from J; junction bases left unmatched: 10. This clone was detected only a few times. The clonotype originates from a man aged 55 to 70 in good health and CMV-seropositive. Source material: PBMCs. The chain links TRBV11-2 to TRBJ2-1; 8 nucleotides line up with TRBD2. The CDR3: CASSLDPFSGSREQFF. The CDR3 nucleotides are TGTGCCAGCAGCTTAGATCCCTTCAGCGGGAGCCGTGAGCAGTTCTTC.